The clone carrying this TCR beta chain was seen many times. Per the germline V gene, CDR1 is LNHDA and CDR2 is SQIVND (reference sequence). V lost 3 bases, J lost 5 bases, and 15 bases lay in between. This CDR3 contains 15 residues. The sample comes from a study of early T cells in non-severe SARS-CoV-2 infection. Whole-study context: It was bulk RNA from unsorted whole blood that was sequenced, and the chains were unpaired.

Individual cDNA molecules were tagged with unique molecular identifiers. TCRdb independently ran MiXCR on the 5' RACE reads; one entry per CDR3 protein. The sample carries about 36,000 distinct CDR3 sequences, roughly 9.9% recorded once. Sequences were obtained from whole blood. V gene TRBV19 combines with J gene TRBJ2-3, with D possibly being TRBD2 (7 bases). The receptor was derived from an adult who was a healthcare worker with PCR-confirmed SARS-CoV-2 infection or an uninfected control (not recorded which). CDR3 protein: CASSISRGAKDTQYF. CDR3 DNA: TGTGCCAGTAGTATTTCTCGGGGGGCGAAAGATACGCAGTATTTT.